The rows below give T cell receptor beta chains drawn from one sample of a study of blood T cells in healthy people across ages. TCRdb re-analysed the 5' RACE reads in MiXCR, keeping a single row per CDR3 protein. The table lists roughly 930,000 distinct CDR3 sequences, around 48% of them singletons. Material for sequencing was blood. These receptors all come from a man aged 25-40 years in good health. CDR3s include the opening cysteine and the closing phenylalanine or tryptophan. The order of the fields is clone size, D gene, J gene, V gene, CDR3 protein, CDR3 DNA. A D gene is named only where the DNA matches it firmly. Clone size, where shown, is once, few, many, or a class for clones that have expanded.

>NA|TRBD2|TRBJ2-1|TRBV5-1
CASSSEPGLAGYNEQFF
TGCGCCAGCAGCTCGGAACCGGGACTAGCGGGGTACAATGAGCAGTTCTTC
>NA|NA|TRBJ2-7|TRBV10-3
CAISEQRGGSYEQYF
TGTGCCATCAGTGAGCAGAGGGGTGGATCCTACGAGCAGTACTTC
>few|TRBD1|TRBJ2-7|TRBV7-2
CASSFSTGTGFEQYF
TGTGCCAGCAGCTTTAGTACCGGGACAGGGTTCGAGCAGTACTTC
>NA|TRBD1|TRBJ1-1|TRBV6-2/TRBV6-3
CASRFWTGNTEAFF
TGTGCCAGCAGATTCTGGACAGGCAACACTGAAGCTTTCTTT
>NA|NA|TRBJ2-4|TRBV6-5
CASRTVGNIQYF
TGTGCCAGCAGGACGGTGGGAAACATTCAGTACTTC
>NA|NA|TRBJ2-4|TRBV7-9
CASSLGGYAANKNIQYF
TGTGCCAGCAGCTTAGGCGGGTACGCAGCAAACAAAAACATTCAGTACTTC
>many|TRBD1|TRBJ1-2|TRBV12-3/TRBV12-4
CASSFSGQGARGYTF
TGTGCCAGCAGTTTTTCCGGACAGGGGGCGCGGGGCTACACCTTC
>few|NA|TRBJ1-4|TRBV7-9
CASSLASGGGTNEKLFF
TGTGCCAGCAGCTTAGCCTCCGGGGGCGGAACTAATGAAAAACTGTTTTTT
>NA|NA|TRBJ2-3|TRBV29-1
CSAEDDWGWGSTDTQYF
TGCAGCGCTGAAGACGACTGGGGGTGGGGTAGCACAGATACGCAGTATTTT
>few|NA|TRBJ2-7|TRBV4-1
CASSQGWGGSYEQYF
TGCGCCAGCAGCCAAGGGTGGGGCGGTTCCTACGAGCAGTACTTC
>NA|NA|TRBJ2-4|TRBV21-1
CASSKDELESSGRKRNKNIQYF
TGTGCCAGCAGCAAAGATGAATTGGAGAGTAGCGGCAGAAAACGAAACAAAAACATTCAGTACTTC
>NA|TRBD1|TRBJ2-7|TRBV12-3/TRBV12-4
CASRERTGTSYEQYF
TGTGCCAGCAGAGAAAGGACAGGAACGTCCTACGAGCAGTACTTC
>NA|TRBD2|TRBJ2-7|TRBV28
CASTSALAGGSYEQYF
TGTGCCAGCACAAGTGCACTAGCGGGGGGCTCCTACGAGCAGTACTTC
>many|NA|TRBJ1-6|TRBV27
CASSQAFFSYNSPLHF
TGTGCCAGCAGTCAGGCCTTTTTCTCCTATAATTCACCCCTCCACTTT
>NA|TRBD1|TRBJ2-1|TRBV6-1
CASNPDRGQETQFF
TGTGCCAGCAACCCCGACAGGGGGCAAGAGACCCAGTTCTTC
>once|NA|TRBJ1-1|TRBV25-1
CASSDEGVTGGDTEAFF
TGTGCCAGCAGTGACGAGGGAGTGACAGGTGGGGACACTGAAGCTTTCTTT
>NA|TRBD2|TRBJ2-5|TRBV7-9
CASSDQTSGVEETQYF
TGTGCCAGCAGCGACCAGACTAGCGGGGTAGAAGAGACCCAGTACTTC
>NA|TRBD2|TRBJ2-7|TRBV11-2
CASSPGLAGGYNEQYF
TGTGCCAGCAGCCCCGGACTAGCGGGGGGGTACAATGAGCAGTACTTC
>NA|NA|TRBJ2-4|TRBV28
CASSHQGVQYF
TGTGCCAGCAGCCACCAGGGAGTTCAGTACTTC
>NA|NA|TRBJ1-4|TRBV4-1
CASSQDLKVWVNSKLFF
TGCGCCAGCAGCCAAGATCTCAAGGTTTGGGTTAATTCGAAACTGTTTTTT
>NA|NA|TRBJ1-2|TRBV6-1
CASSEGFGGDYGYTF
TGTGCCAGCAGTGAAGGTTTCGGAGGGGATTATGGCTACACCTTC
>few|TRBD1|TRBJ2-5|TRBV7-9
CASSLAGDRQETQYF
TGTGCCAGCAGCTTAGCTGGGGACAGACAAGAGACCCAGTACTTC
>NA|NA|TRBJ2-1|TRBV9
CASSVEGDEQFF
TGTGCCAGCAGCGTAGAGGGCGATGAGCAGTTCTTC
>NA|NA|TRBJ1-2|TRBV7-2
CASSLNEQVGGYTF
TGTGCCAGCAGCTTAAACGAACAGGTGGGGGGCTACACCTTC
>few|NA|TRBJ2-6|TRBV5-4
CASSHYRGADSGANVLTF
TGTGCCAGCTCCCACTACAGAGGGGCCGACTCTGGGGCCAACGTCCTGACTTTC
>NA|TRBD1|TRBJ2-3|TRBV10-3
CAISSSQGARTDTQYF
TGTGCCATCAGTAGCTCACAGGGGGCGAGGACAGATACGCAGTATTTT
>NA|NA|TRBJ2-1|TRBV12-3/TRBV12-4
CASRAFLDEQFF
TGTGCCAGCAGGGCATTTTTGGATGAGCAGTTCTTC
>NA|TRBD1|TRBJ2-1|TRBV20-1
CGADTGQDEQFF
TGCGGTGCTGACACCGGACAGGATGAGCAGTTCTTC
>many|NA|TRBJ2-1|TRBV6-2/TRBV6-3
CASSLAAGEQFF
TGTGCCAGCAGTTTGGCAGCCGGTGAGCAGTTCTTC
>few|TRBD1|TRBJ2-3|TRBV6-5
CASRRQGLGTDTQYF
TGTGCCAGCAGACGACAGGGGTTAGGCACAGATACGCAGTATTTT